These 18 T cell receptor beta chains were sequenced from one sample in a study of tumor and adjacent non-tumor tissue in lung cancer. The template was RNA from unsorted bulk tissue. Distant lung tissue was collected more than 3 cm away from the tumor edge. The library came from three nested PCR rounds adapted from ARM-PCR protocols. In TCRdb, the multiplex PCR reads were re-called with MiXCR into one record per CDR3 protein. The profile covers 52,000 or so distinct CDR3 sequences, with 74% appearing a single time and more than 20% taken by the ten largest. Sequencing was done on a sample of distant non-tumor lung tissue. All receptors derive from a woman aged 55-70 years with non-small cell lung cancer.

This clonotype is medium-sized within its sample. This chain uses TRBV12-3 or TRBV12-4 with TRBJ2-5; tentatively, D is TRBD1 (6 bases). Trimming shortened V by 7 bases and J by 5 bases, and 8 bases separated the two germline ends. The CDR3 totals 11 residues. The CDR3 loop reads CASTQGETQYF. As DNA, the CDR3 is TGTGCCAGCACCCAGGGGGAGACCCAGTACTTC.

This chain uses TRBV4-3 with TRBJ2-6; D may be TRBD1 or TRBD2 (5 bases each). Germline CDR1 LGHNA, CDR2 YSLEER. The CDR3 is 16 amino acids. V lost 3 bases and J lost 0, with 9 bases in between. The CDR3 spells CASSQGRTSGANVLTF. The DNA of the CDR3 is TGCGCCAGCAGCCAGGGACGAACCTCTGGGGCCAACGTCCTGACTTTC.

Remarks on this clonotype: At one of its ends the junction is not consistent with the germline gene, which may arise from a read error. The chain couples TRBV11-2 to TRBJ1-3; no clear D. Germline V gives CDR1 SGHAT, CDR2 FQNNGV. CDR3 length equals 14 residues. CDR3 nucleotides: TGTGCCAGCAGCCTAGAGCCATTTGGAAACACCATATATTTT. This gives the protein CASSLEPFGNTIYF.

For this clonotype: One end of the junction is discordant with germline, which a read error may explain. This chain joins TRBV7-8 and TRBJ1-2; TRBD1 matches at 7 bases. Germline CDR1 reads SGHVS; CDR2 reads FQNEAQ. The CDR3 runs to 15 residues. This chain's CDR3 is CTSSLNPPGGGGYTF. The CDR3 DNA reads TGTACCAGCAGCTTAAACCCGCCAGGGGGTGGTGGCTACACCTTC.

This clonotype was counted only a few times. Sequence at one end of the junction differs from germline and may be a read error. CDR3: CASCLTAPGELFF. The DNA for the CDR3 is TGTGCCAGCTGCTTAACGGCTCCCGGGGAGCTGTTTTTT. J is TRBJ2-2 and V is TRBV7-9; no clear D gene. The CDR3 sequence is 13 residues long. Per the germline V gene, CDR1 is SEHNR and CDR2 is FQNEAQ (reference sequence).

The chain uses TRBV20-1 and TRBJ2-7; 7 bases match TRBD2. The J segment lost 4 bases and the V segment lost 5 bases, leaving 2 bases of the junction unmatched. Germline values: CDR1 DFQATT, CDR2 SNEGSKA (reference sequence). This CDR3 has 11 residues. Here the CDR3 reads CSAQRDYEQYF. Written as DNA, the CDR3 is TGCAGTGCTCAGCGGGATTACGAGCAGTACTTC.

To note about this clonotype: Germline and junction disagree at one end, which may indicate a read error. The J gene is TRBJ2-2, the V gene TRBV4-3; TRBD2 is a possible D gene (6 bases). The CDR3 is 14 amino acids. CDR1 is LGHNA, CDR2 YSLEER, per germline. The CDR3 bases are TGCGCCAGCAGCCAAGATTTGGAGGGATGGGAGCCGTTTTTT. The encoded protein is CASSQDLEGWEPFF.

Comments on this clonotype: This may be a read error: a much more frequent sequence differs by one nucleotide. V gene TRBV5-1 combines with J gene TRBJ2-2, with a tentative D call TRBD2 (6 bases). There are 18 residues in the CDR3. The V gene's germline CDR1 is SGHRS and CDR2 YFSETQ. The CDR3 loop reads CASTHSKLGGLNAGELFF. For the CDR3, the DNA is TGCGCCAGCACCCACAGTAAGCTGGGAGGTTTGAACGCCGGGGAGCTGTTTTTT.

This clonotype was detected only once. CDR3 amino acids: CASSLGLGTDTQYF. The CDR3 coding sequence is TGTGCCAGCAGTTTGGGACTCGGTACAGATACGCAGTATTTT. The V and J genes are TRBV6-2 or TRBV6-3 and TRBJ2-3; D is possibly TRBD2 (6 bases). Per the germline V gene, CDR1 is MNHEY and CDR2 is SVGEGT. This CDR3 is built from 14 residues. V lost 4 bases to trimming and J lost 3 bases, with 11 bases between them.

A note on this clonotype: Without the conserved terminal phenylalanine or tryptophan, this CDR3 likely stems from a read error. This rearrangement joins TRBV5-4 to TRBJ1-1; the D gene is possibly TRBD1 (5 bases). V gave up 3 bases and J gave up 2 bases, with 17 bases separating them. From germline, CDR1 is SGHNT and CDR2 YYREEE (reference sequence). The CDR3 totals 16 residues. CDR3 loop: CASSSDNRRSNTEAFL. CDR3 sequence (DNA): TGTGCCAGCAGCTCGGACAACAGGAGGAGTAACACTGAAGCTTTCCTT.

This clonotype was counted between two and nine times. The chain joins TRBV11-1 to TRBJ2-7, with D perhaps matching TRBD1 (5 bases). With 8 bases removed from V and 4 bases from J, the gap between germline ends came to 18 bases. Germline lookup yields CDR1 SGHAT and CDR2 FQDESV (reference sequence). The CDR3 consists of 14 residues. CDR3 bases: TGTGCCAGCGGTGTGCAGGGCGGAGTGTACGAGCAGTACTTC. Its translation: CASGVQGGVYEQYF.

This clonotype was observed once. A read error may account for a junction end that differs from germline. The V gene is TRBV6-5, the J gene TRBJ1-2; D is undetermined. This CDR3 has 12 residues. Germline assignment: CDR1 MNHEY and CDR2 SVGAGI. CDR3 in DNA: TGTCCCAGCAGTCCGATGGGCTATGGTTACACCTTC. Translated, it gives CPSSPMGYGYTF.

Note on this clonotype: Because the CDR3 is missing its conserved closing phenylalanine or tryptophan, this is likely a read error. This rearrangement joins TRBV12-3 or TRBV12-4 to TRBJ1-2; D gene uncertain. The CDR3 consists of 17 residues. The CDR3 DNA reads TGTGCCAGCAGTTCCAGTGGCGGTGGACGTTTTAACCATGGCTACACCCTC. The encoded protein is CASSSSGGGRFNHGYTL.

In the case of this clonotype: Since no conserved phenylalanine or tryptophan closes the CDR3, a read error is the likely cause. This sequence joins TRBV11-2 and TRBJ1-2; tentative D call: TRBD1 (5 bases). Per germline, CDR1 SGHAT and CDR2 FQNNGV. This CDR3 contains 13 residues. CDR3 sequence: CGSSREGRGGYTS. For the CDR3, the DNA is TGTGGCAGTAGCAGGGAGGGGAGGGGAGGCTACACCTCC.

Concerning this clonotype: One end of the junction fails to match germline, which may point to a read error. This chain joins TRBV7-9 and TRBJ1-1; no clear D. This CDR3 comprises 11 residues. CDR1 is SEHNR, CDR2 FQNEAQ, per germline (reference sequence). This chain's CDR3 is CASNLRGEAFF. The CDR3 DNA sequence: TGTGCCAGCAACTTACGAGGTGAAGCTTTCTTC.

A note on this clonotype: At one end the junction does not follow the germline gene, possibly because of a read error. This chain connects TRBV2 to TRBJ2-1, with D possibly called TRBD1 or TRBD2 (5 bases each). CDR1 is SNHLY, CDR2 FYNNEI, per germline. This CDR3 region has 13 residues. The CDR3 region has the DNA TGTGCCACCAGTACCGGGACGGGATGGGAGCAGTTCTTC. Its translation: CATSTGTGWEQFF.

Comments on this clonotype: The junction does not match germline at one end; this may be a read error. The chain recombines TRBV5-6 with TRBJ1-5; possible D gene TRBD1, 5 bases. CDR1 is SGHDT and CDR2 is YYEEEE in the germline V gene. CDR3 length: 14 residues. The CDR3 DNA is TGTACCAGCAGCTCGGGACGGTACAATCAACCCCAGCATTTT. This sequence encodes CTSSSGRYNQPQHF.

Note on this clonotype: Compared with germline, one end of the junction differs, possibly owing to a read error. The chain couples TRBV29-1 to TRBJ1-1; 8 nucleotides agree with TRBD1. CDR1 is SQVTM and CDR2 is ANQGSEA in the germline V gene. The CDR3 is 12 amino acids. The DNA for the CDR3 is TGCAGCATTGAACAGGGGGTCGCTGAAGCCTTCTTT. It yields the protein CSIEQGVAEAFF.